The rows below give T cell receptor beta chains drawn from one sample of a study of cytomegalovirus exposure and HLA in healthy donors. The repertoire was sequenced with immunoSEQ multiplex PCR; TCRdb's copy has only in-frame clones and lacks some. The profile shows about 120,000 clones, roughly 15% of them singletons. Sequenced input: PBMCs. Source of these receptors: a female donor in good health and CMV-seropositive. Each CDR3 is given with its conserved first and last residue. D genes are given only for firm matches. Size is omitted from some rows. Given values are once, few, many or a class for expanded clones.

V,J,size,D,DNA,CDR3
TRBV23-1,TRBJ2-4,.,.,TGCGCCATCAAGAGGGACTTTCCGCAAAACATTCAGTACTTC,CAIKRDFPQNIQYF
TRBV5-4,TRBJ2-1,.,TRBD1,TGTGCCAGCAGCAGATGGACAGGGGGCGATGAGCAGTTCTTC,CASSRWTGGDEQFF
TRBV9,TRBJ2-1,.,.,TGTGCCAGCAGCTCCGGTAGCGGCGTCCATGAGCAGTTCTTC,CASSSGSGVHEQFF
TRBV6-5,TRBJ1-1,few,.,TGTGCCAGCAGTTACAGTGAGGGAAACACTGAAGCTTTCTTT,CASSYSEGNTEAFF
TRBV27,TRBJ1-2,.,.,TGTGCCAGCAGTTTAAATCGTGACAGTTACTATGGCTACACCTTC,CASSLNRDSYYGYTF
TRBV28,TRBJ2-7,.,TRBD1,TGTGCCAGCAGTGTTGCGGACAGGGCCTACGAGCAGTACTTC,CASSVADRAYEQYF
TRBV4-3,TRBJ1-6,.,.,TGCGCCAGCAGCCAAGACCCACAGAGCTCCTATAATTCACCCCTCCACTTT,CASSQDPQSSYNSPLHF
TRBV5-4,TRBJ2-7,.,TRBD2,TGTGCCAGCAGCTCGGGACTAGCGGGAGCCTACGAGCAGTACTTC,CASSSGLAGAYEQYF
TRBV5-4,TRBJ1-3,few,TRBD1,TGTGCCAGCAGCCCGGACAGGGGGCGTCACACCATATATTTT,CASSPDRGRHTIYF
TRBV29-1,TRBJ1-1,.,TRBD1,TGCAGCGCCGGAGGACAGGGTGGGACTGAAGCTTTCTTT,CSAGGQGGTEAFF
TRBV6-1,TRBJ1-4,.,.,TGTGCCAGCAGACAACAGACAGCAGCTGAAAAACTGTTTTTT,CASRQQTAAEKLFF
TRBV10-3,TRBJ2-5,.,.,TGTGCCATCAGTCCCGGGACTGAAGAGACCCAGTACTTC,CAISPGTEETQYF
TRBV5-6,TRBJ1-4,few,.,TGTGCCAGCAGCTTGGGACTCCATGAAAAACTGTTTTTT,CASSLGLHEKLFF
TRBV28,TRBJ2-7,few,TRBD1,TGTGCCAGCAGTACACAGGGGGTTCACGAGCAGTACTTC,CASSTQGVHEQYF
TRBV5-1,TRBJ2-2,.,.,TGCGCCAGCAGCTTAGACGACAGACCTAACACCGGGGAGCTGTTTTTT,CASSLDDRPNTGELFF
TRBV7-6,TRBJ2-5,.,.,TGTGCCAGCAGCTTGGCCCAAAAAGAGACCCAGTACTTC,CASSLAQKETQYF
TRBV6-6,TRBJ2-2,.,.,TGTGCCAGCAGTTACGCGCGGGAGAACACCGGGGAGCTGTTTTTT,CASSYARENTGELFF
TRBV6-5,TRBJ2-1,few,.,TGTGCCAGCAAGCGGACTTACTACAATGAGCAGTTCTTC,CASKRTYYNEQFF
TRBV7-9,TRBJ1-5,few,.,TGTGCCAGCAGCTTCTCGGGACAGCCCCAGCATTTT,CASSFSGQPQHF
TRBV5-1,TRBJ1-1,.,.,TGCGCCAGCAGACGGGCCTTAGGGGGGGACACTGAAGCTTTCTTT,CASRRALGGDTEAFF
TRBV29-1,TRBJ2-1,.,.,TGCAGCGCCACCATTCCTAGCTCCTACAATGAGCAGTTCTTC,CSATIPSSYNEQFF